The 5 T cell receptor beta chains in this list originate from one sample, sequenced in a study of cytomegalovirus exposure and HLA in healthy donors. PCR amplification relied on 60 Vbeta primers (plus 13 Jbeta primers). The method was immunoSEQ multiplex PCR; TCRdb's version includes in-frame clones alone and lacks a portion of them. The sample consists of 100,000 to 150,000 clones, approximately 72% of them appearing once. The sample comprised PBMCs. These receptors were obtained from a man aged 18-30 years in good health and CMV-seronegative.

V gene TRBV7-8 combines with J gene TRBJ2-7; D unclear. The germline CDR1 and CDR2 sequences are SGHVS and FQNEAQ. Trimming took 5 bases from V and 1 from J, leaving 6 bases between them. This CDR3 spans 12 amino acids. This CDR3 reads CASSLISYEQYF. The CDR3, as DNA: TGTGCCAGCAGCCTAATTTCCTACGAGCAGTACTTC.

This clone appeared a few times. V gene TRBV5-1 combines with J gene TRBJ1-1; perhaps TRBD1 as D (6 bases). Germline CDR1 and CDR2: SGHRS and YFSETQ. V was cut by 0 bases and J by 3 bases, with 9 bases left in between. The CDR3 extends over 14 amino acids. The CDR3 DNA follows: TGCGCCAGCAGCTTGGCCAACAGGGACACTGAAGCTTTCTTT. Its protein product is CASSLANRDTEAFF. Drawing the rest from reference TRBV5-1 and TRBJ1-1, the complete variable domain is KAGVTQTPRYLIKTRGQQVTLSCSPISGHRSVSWYQQTPGQGLQFLFEYFSETQRNKGNFPGRFSGRQFSNSRSEMNVSTLELGDSALYLCASSLANRDTEAFFGQGTRLTVV.

The chain has TRBV7-8 and TRBJ2-4; D uncertain. CDR3 length equals 12 residues. Trimming took off 5 bases at V and 6 bases at J, with 8 bases between the two ends. Germline values: CDR1 SGHVS, CDR2 FQNEAQ. This chain's CDR3 is CASSHPGNIQYF. CDR3 DNA sequence: TGTGCCAGCAGCCACCCCGGAAACATTCAGTACTTC.

The CDR3 loop reads CASSSDSPPEQFF. CDR3 DNA sequence: TGTGCCAGCAGCTCTGACAGTCCCCCAGAGCAGTTCTTC. The chain joins TRBV6-5 to TRBJ2-1, with D possibly being TRBD1 (5 bases). There are 13 residues in the CDR3. V gave up 6 bases and J gave up 10 bases, with 16 bases separating them. The germline V gene encodes CDR1 MNHEY and CDR2 SVGAGI.

The rearrangement uses TRBV6-6 and TRBJ2-7; 8 bases align to TRBD1. Germline-derived CDR1 and CDR2 are MNHNY and SVGAGI (reference sequence). Trimming cost V 6 bases and J 3 bases; bases outside gene matches: 4. This CDR3 comprises 13 residues. The CDR3: CASSGQGSYEQYF. The CDR3 region has the DNA TGTGCCAGCAGCGGACAGGGTAGCTACGAGCAGTACTTC.